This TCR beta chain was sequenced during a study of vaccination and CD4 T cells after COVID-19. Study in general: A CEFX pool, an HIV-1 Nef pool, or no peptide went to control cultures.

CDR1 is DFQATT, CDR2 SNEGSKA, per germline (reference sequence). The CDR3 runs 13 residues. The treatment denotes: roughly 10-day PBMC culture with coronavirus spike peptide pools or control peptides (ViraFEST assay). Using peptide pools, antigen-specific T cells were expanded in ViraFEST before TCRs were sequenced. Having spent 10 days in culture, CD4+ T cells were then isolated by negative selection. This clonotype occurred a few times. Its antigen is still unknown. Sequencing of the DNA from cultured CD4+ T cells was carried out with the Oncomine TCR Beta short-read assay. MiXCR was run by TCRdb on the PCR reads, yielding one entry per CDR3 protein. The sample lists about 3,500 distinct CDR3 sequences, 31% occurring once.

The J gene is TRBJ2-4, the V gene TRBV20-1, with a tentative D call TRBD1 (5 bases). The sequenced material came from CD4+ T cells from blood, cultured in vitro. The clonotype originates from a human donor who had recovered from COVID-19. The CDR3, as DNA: TGCGGGGCCCTTAGGGAATCTAAAAACATTCAGTACTTC. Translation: CGALRESKNIQYF.